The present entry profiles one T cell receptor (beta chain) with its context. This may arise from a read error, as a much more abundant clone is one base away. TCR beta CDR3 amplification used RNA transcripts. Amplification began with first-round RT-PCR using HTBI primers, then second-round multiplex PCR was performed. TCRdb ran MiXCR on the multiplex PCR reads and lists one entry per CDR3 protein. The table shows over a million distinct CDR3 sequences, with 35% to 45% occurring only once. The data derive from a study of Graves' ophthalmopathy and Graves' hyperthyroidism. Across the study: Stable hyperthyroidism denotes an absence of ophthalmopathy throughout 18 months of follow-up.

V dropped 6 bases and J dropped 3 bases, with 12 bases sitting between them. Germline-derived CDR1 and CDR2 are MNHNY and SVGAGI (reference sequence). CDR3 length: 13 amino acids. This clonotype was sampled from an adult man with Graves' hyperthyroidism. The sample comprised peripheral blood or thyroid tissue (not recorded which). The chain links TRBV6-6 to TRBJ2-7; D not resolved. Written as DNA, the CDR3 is TGTGCCAGCAGCCAGACCTTTAGCTACGAGCAGTACTTC. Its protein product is CASSQTFSYEQYF.